Reported below is one T cell receptor (beta chain). The data were obtained in a study of blood T cell repertoires in COVID-19. Study as a whole: Some COVID-19 samples were acute and others convalescent; all came from the United States, Italy and Spain. In each case, the material was cDNA or gDNA derived from T cells, B-cell-depleted T cells, or PBMCs.

Germline lookup yields CDR1 MDHEN and CDR2 SYDVKM. Trimming left V 8 bases short and J 3 bases short, with 23 bases between. The CDR3 extends over 16 amino acids. Original analysis: Amplification with reference gene primers provided the estimates of nucleated cell counts. TCRdb keeps only in-frame clones here, not all; method: immunoSEQ multiplex PCR. D and trimming come from the DNA, and the V and J calls and clone size come from that table. This table holds 55,000 to 70,000 clones, approximately 86% found once. The origin of this receptor is a man aged 65-85 years with acute or convalescent COVID-19. This rearrangement joins TRBV28 to TRBJ2-7, with D possibly TRBD1 on 5 matching bases. The source material was peripheral blood. The DNA of the CDR3 is TGTGCCAGCGGGTCCCACAGGAAAGGGTTTTACTACGAGCAGTACTTC. It is translated as CASGSHRKGFYYEQYF.